Shown below are 25 T cell receptor beta chains from a single sample sequenced in a study of memory CD4+ T cells and cytomegalovirus serostatus. Single viable CD3+CD4+CD8-CD45RO+ cells were sorted as the memory CD4+ T cells. Profiled with immunoSEQ multiplex PCR; TCRdb holds only in-frame clones, not every one. The sample records under 45,000 clones, over 70% being singletons. Sequenced: memory CD4+ T cells from blood. These receptors were collected from an adult in good health and CMV-seronegative.

The chain joins TRBV11-2 to TRBJ2-7; perhaps TRBD1 as D (5 bases). The germline V and J ends were trimmed by 5 bases and 2 bases, with 16 bases remaining between them. Germline V gene data show CDR1 as SGHAT and CDR2 as FQNNGV. This CDR3 region has 15 residues. The CDR3, as DNA: TGTGCCAGCAGCCCTATGGGGCAGGCGACCTACGAGCAGTACTTC. Its translation: CASSPMGQATYEQYF.

This clone came up once. The V call is TRBV6-1, the J call TRBJ1-4, with a weak D call TRBD1 (5 bases). V was pared by 6 bases and J by 5 bases, with 16 bases between. Germline V CDR1 and CDR2: MNHNS, SASEGT. CDR3 length: 15 amino acids. The CDR3 spells CASRDGDSTNEKLFF. In DNA, the CDR3 is TGTGCCAGCAGGGATGGTGACAGTACCAATGAAAAACTGTTTTTT.

The chain recombines TRBV5-4 with TRBJ2-2, with D hard to call. The V gene's germline CDR1 is SGHNT and CDR2 YYREEE (reference sequence). The CDR3 extends over 14 amino acids. Trimming cost V 0 bases and J 7 bases, with 10 bases left between them. CDR3 sequence (DNA): TGTGCCAGCAGCTTGGAATCCGAGTTCGGGGAGCTGTTTTTT. This translates into CASSLESEFGELFF.

This chain joins TRBV5-1 and TRBJ2-2; possibly TRBD1 for D (5 bases). With 2 bases removed from V and 4 bases from J, the gap between germline ends came to 9 bases. CDR1 SGHRS and CDR2 YFSETQ come from the germline V gene. The CDR3 spans 14 residues. CDR3 loop: CASSFDSRTGELFF. In DNA form, the CDR3 reads TGCGCCAGCAGCTTTGACAGTCGCACCGGGGAGCTGTTTTTT.

J is TRBJ1-1 and V is TRBV7-2; D is unresolved. Trimming left V 5 bases short and J 7 bases short, with 14 bases between. Germline lookup yields CDR1 SGHTA and CDR2 FQGNSA. The CDR3 has 13 residues. The CDR3 region has the DNA TGTGCCAGCAGCCCCCCCAGTGTCCGTGAAGCTTTCTTT. Translation: CASSPPSVREAFF.

This chain connects TRBV10-3 to TRBJ2-5; TRBD1 is a possible D gene (6 bases). The CDR3 is 13 residues long. The germline gives CDR1 ENHRY, CDR2 SYGVKD. Deletions cut 10 bases from V and 2 bases from J, with 14 bases between. The CDR3 sequence is CASGQTLQETQYF. The DNA for the CDR3 is TGTGCCAGCGGACAGACTCTTCAAGAGACCCAGTACTTC.

This clone was counted between two and nine times. The chain links TRBV19 to TRBJ2-3; 10 bases fit TRBD1. The germline V gene encodes CDR1 LNHDA and CDR2 SQIVND (reference sequence). The CDR3 is made up of 16 amino acids. With 8 bases clipped from V and 1 base from J, the junction kept 9 bases outside the gene matches. The CDR3, as DNA: TGTGCCAGTTCCCCCGATGGGACAGGGGGCACAGATACGCAGTATTTT. As protein: CASSPDGTGGTDTQYF.

The chain is built from TRBV6-1 and TRBJ2-4, with D perhaps assigned TRBD1 or TRBD2 (6 bases each). The ends were cut back, 9 bases at V and 8 bases at J, with 14 bases in the middle. CDR3 length: 12 amino acids. Germline assignment: CDR1 MNHNS and CDR2 SASEGT. The CDR3 region is CASAMEGDIQYF. The CDR3 DNA sequence: TGTGCCAGTGCGATGGAGGGGGACATTCAGTACTTC.

This clone was seen a handful of times. The V gene is TRBV7-2, the J gene TRBJ2-7; maybe TRBD1 (5 bases). In germline, CDR1 is SGHTA, CDR2 FQGNSA. The CDR3 has 14 residues. Trimming removed 5 bases from V and 1 base from J, with 12 bases in between. The CDR3, as DNA: TGTGCCAGCAGCCCACAGGAGAGATCCTACGAGCAGTACTTC. It yields the protein CASSPQERSYEQYF.

This clone was detected only once. This chain connects TRBV5-5 to TRBJ1-5; maybe TRBD1 (5 bases). V was clipped by 4 bases and J by 5 bases, with 16 bases between them. The CDR3 is 15 residues long. CDR1 SGHKS and CDR2 YYEKEE come from the germline V gene (reference sequence). The CDR3 bases are TGTGCCAGCAGCCTGCTGTGGGGCAAGGATCAGCCCCAGCATTTT. Translation: CASSLLWGKDQPQHF.

The chain joins TRBV19 to TRBJ1-6; D might be TRBD1 (6 bases). Germline V CDR1 and CDR2: LNHDA, SQIVND (reference sequence). V was clipped by 5 bases and J by 8 bases, with 13 bases between them. The CDR3 contains 14 residues. The CDR3 sequence is CASSQGNFDSPLHF. For the CDR3, the DNA is TGTGCCAGTAGTCAGGGGAACTTCGATTCACCCCTCCACTTT.

This clone was seen a handful of times. The chain links TRBV2 to TRBJ1-5, with D possibly being TRBD1 (6 bases). The CDR3 length is 15 residues. V shed 6 bases and J shed 9 bases, with 21 bases lying between them. Germline CDR1 reads SNHLY; CDR2 reads FYNNEI. The DNA for the CDR3 is TGTGCCAGCAGAACAGGGACCATAAGTGATGCGCCCCAGCATTTT. Protein sequence: CASRTGTISDAPQHF.

The rearrangement joins TRBV18 to TRBJ1-5, with 7 bases lining up with TRBD1. J lost 0 bases, V lost 2 bases, and 19 bases had no gene match. Germline V gives CDR1 KGHSH, CDR2 LQKENI. The CDR3 loop spans 21 amino acids. The CDR3: CASSPESGGLWDANSNQPQHF. The CDR3 nucleotides read TGTGCCAGCTCACCAGAGTCAGGGGGTTTGTGGGATGCCAATAGCAATCAGCCCCAGCATTTT. Complete variable domain (other parts from reference TRBV18 and TRBJ1-5): NAGVMQNPRHLVRRRGQEARLRCSPMKGHSHVYWYRQLPEEGLKFMVYLQKENIIDESGMPKERFSAEFPKEGPSILRIQQVVRGDSAAYFCASSPESGGLWDANSNQPQHFGDGTRLSIL.

The V call is TRBV20-1, the J call TRBJ1-2, with no clear D. This CDR3 has 11 amino acids. CDR1 is DFQATT, CDR2 SNEGSKA, per germline (reference sequence). Trimming removed 5 bases at V and 10 bases at J, with 14 bases between. CDR3 DNA: TGCAGTGCTTTTTCCCCGGAGGACTACACCTTC. Its protein is CSAFSPEDYTF.

The rearrangement links TRBV6-5 to TRBJ1-2, with D hard to call. Per the germline V gene, CDR1 is MNHEY and CDR2 is SVGAGI. With 2 bases removed from V and 8 bases from J, the gap between germline ends came to 15 bases. This CDR3 region has 14 residues. DNA of the CDR3: TGTGCCAGCAGTTACACCGACGTACGGAGAGGCTACACCTTC. This gives the protein CASSYTDVRRGYTF.

V usage is TRBV18 and J usage is TRBJ2-1; 9 nucleotides agree with TRBD2. Germline V CDR1 and CDR2: KGHSH, LQKENI. The CDR3 extends over 16 amino acids. V was pared by 3 bases and J by 8 bases, with 11 bases of the junction left unmatched. The CDR3, as DNA: TGTGCCAGCTCACCCGCTGAAGCGGGGGGAGCATATGAGCAGTTCTTC. Translating gives CASSPAEAGGAYEQFF.

This clone appeared a single time. The chain has TRBV5-1 and TRBJ2-3, with a tentative D call TRBD2 (7 bases). The CDR3 is made up of 17 amino acids. V lost 5 bases and J 4 bases, leaving 23 bases between the germline ends. Germline values: CDR1 SGHRS, CDR2 YFSETQ. CDR3 residues: CASRLGGGGLMADTQYF. The CDR3 DNA follows: TGCGCCAGCAGACTAGGAGGGGGGGGCTTGATGGCAGATACGCAGTATTTT.

The chain combines TRBV10-3 with TRBJ1-4, with D hard to call. Trimming took off 10 bases at V and 4 bases at J, with 16 bases between the two ends. Looked up from germline, CDR1 is ENHRY and CDR2 is SYGVKD. The length of the CDR3 is 14 residues. CDR3 loop: CATSTGPINEKLFF. CDR3 bases: TGTGCCACCTCCACTGGACCGATTAATGAAAAACTGTTTTTT.

The chain couples TRBV5-6 to TRBJ1-5, with D perhaps matching TRBD1 (5 bases). The V end was cut by 4 bases, the J end by 3 bases, with 8 bases between. Germline CDR1 SGHDT, CDR2 YYEEEE. The CDR3 is 13 amino acids. CDR3 bases: TGTGCCAGCAGCAGGGGAACCAATCAGCCCCAGCATTTT. It specifies CASSRGTNQPQHF. The full variable domain, rest sourced from reference TRBV5-6 and TRBJ1-5, is DAGVTQSPTHLIKTRGQQVTLRCSPKSGHDTVSWYQQALGQGPQFIFQYYEEEERQRGNFPDRFSGHQFPNYSSELNVNALLLGDSALYLCASSRGTNQPQHFGDGTRLSIL.

The chain uses TRBV7-8 and TRBJ1-5; D may be TRBD1 (5 bases). The length of the CDR3 is 19 residues. V gave up 5 bases and J gave up 0 bases, with 23 bases separating them. In germline, CDR1 is SGHVS, CDR2 FQNEAQ. CDR3 coding DNA: TGTGCCAGCAGCAAACTTTGGGGGTTGGGGACGGATAGCAATCAGCCCCAGCATTTT. Translating gives CASSKLWGLGTDSNQPQHF.

With respect to this clone: The junction does not match germline at one end; this may be a read error. The rearrangement joins TRBV5-1 to TRBJ2-2; 8 nucleotides align to TRBD1. CDR3 length equals 15 residues. CDR1 is SGHRS and CDR2 is YFSETQ in the germline V gene. The CDR3 bases are TGCGCCAACAGCTGGGGGACAGGAACGGCCGGGGAGCTGTTTTTT. Its translation: CANSWGTGTAGELFF.

V and J are TRBV5-4 and TRBJ1-2; TRBD1 matches 8 bases. This CDR3 contains 13 residues. Germline CDR1 reads SGHNT; CDR2 reads YYREEE (reference sequence). The junction had 4 bases not matched to a gene; V was cut back by 5 bases and J by 4 bases. CDR3 sequence: CASSYTGGYGYTF. The CDR3, as DNA: TGTGCCAGCAGTTATACAGGGGGCTATGGCTACACCTTC.

The V and J genes are TRBV10-3 and TRBJ2-3; D call uncertain. The V gene's germline CDR1 is ENHRY and CDR2 SYGVKD. This CDR3 spans 14 amino acids. The V and J ends lost 10 bases and 1 base respectively, with 15 bases between them. DNA of the CDR3: TGTGCCACCCAGCCGGACGGGCGCACAGATACGCAGTATTTT. Its protein product is CATQPDGRTDTQYF.

This chain uses TRBV4-1 with TRBJ1-2; possibly TRBD1 for D (6 bases). Trimming cost V 2 bases and J 1 base, with 14 bases left between them. The CDR3 loop spans 16 amino acids. Germline assignment: CDR1 MGHRA and CDR2 YSYEKL. CDR3 loop: CASSQFPRDINYGYTF. CDR3 bases: TGCGCCAGCAGCCAATTCCCCAGGGACATTAACTATGGCTACACCTTC.

CDR3 residues: CASSSLSASLYSNQPQHF. In DNA, the CDR3 is TGTGCCAGCTCGTCACTGTCAGCCAGCCTTTATAGCAATCAGCCCCAGCATTTT. The chain is built from TRBV18 and TRBJ1-5; D is unresolved. The V end lost 6 bases, the J end lost 0 bases, and 21 bases lay between the germline ends. This CDR3 has 18 residues. Germline lookup yields CDR1 KGHSH and CDR2 LQKENI.